The rows below give T cell receptor beta chains drawn from one sample of a study of T cell responses to AZD1222 COVID-19 vaccine. The table came from immunoSEQ multiplex PCR; TCRdb's copy has only in-frame clones and leaves some out. The table has roughly 140,000 clones, 92% seen once. The material sequenced was peripheral blood, taken 28 days after the second AZD1222 dose. The source is an adult who received the AZD1222 COVID-19 vaccine. Each CDR3 is given with its conserved first and last residue. A D gene is named only where the DNA matches it firmly. Only some rows state a clone size, as once, few, many or a class for expanded clones.

>14|TRBV5-4|TRBJ2-1|.|.
TGTGCCAGCAGCTTGGTCAGTTCCTACAATGAGCAGTTCTTC
CASSLVSSYNEQFF
>15|TRBV5-1|TRBJ2-2|.|.
TGCGCCAGCAGCCCCAGTCCAACGAACACCGGGGAGCTGTTTTTT
CASSPSPTNTGELFF
>15|TRBV5-8|TRBJ1-2|.|.
TGTGCCAGCAGCTTGAATGCCCGGATCACAACGGGCTACACCTTC
CASSLNARITTGYTF
>14|TRBV7-9|TRBJ1-5|.|.
TGTGCCAGCAGTTCCACAGGGAGCAATCAGCCCCAGCATTTT
CASSSTGSNQPQHF
>16|TRBV7-9|TRBJ1-3|.|.
TGTGCCAGCAGCTTAGCGGGGAGGGCCTCTGGAAACACCATATATTTT
CASSLAGRASGNTIYF
>12|TRBV9|TRBJ2-2|.|.
TGTGCCAGCAGCAGAAGGACCGGGGAGCTGTTTTTT
CASSRRTGELFF
>15|TRBV9|TRBJ1-3|.|.
TGTGCCAGCAGCGCGGGGACCAGCTCTGGAAACACCATATATTTT
CASSAGTSSGNTIYF
>14|TRBV6-1|TRBJ2-7|TRBD2|once
TGTGCCAGCAGTGAAGTAGCGGGGACCTACGAGCAGTACTTC
CASSEVAGTYEQYF
>14|TRBV3-1/TRBV3-2|TRBJ2-5|.|.
TGTGCCAGCAGCCAGAGGGCAGGGGGGGAAACCCAGTACTTC
CASSQRAGGETQYF
>15|TRBV29-1|TRBJ1-1|TRBD1|.
TGCAGCGGGGGGTCTCAGGGGGCGTTGCACACTGAAGCTTTCTTT
CSGGSQGALHTEAFF
>14|TRBV28|TRBJ1-5|.|.
TGTGCCAGCAGATCTATACTCGGTAATCAGCCCCAGCATTTT
CASRSILGNQPQHF
>14|TRBV5-6|TRBJ1-6|.|.
TGTGCCAGCAGCCCCCGGGGGGCTGATTCACCCCTCCACTTT
CASSPRGADSPLHF
>13|TRBV4-3|TRBJ1-1|.|.
TGCGCCAGCAGCCAAGTTCGTTACACTGAAGCTTTCTTT
CASSQVRYTEAFF
>14|TRBV19|TRBJ1-6|.|once
TGTGCCAGTAGTATAAATCAGCTCAATTCACCCCTCCACTTT
CASSINQLNSPLHF
>14|TRBV6-5|TRBJ1-2|.|.
TGTGCCAGCAGACAGGGCTCGGGGGACGAGGGCTACACCTTC
CASRQGSGDEGYTF
>14|TRBV24-1|TRBJ1-1|.|.
TGTGCCACCAGTGATTTTAGGGTAGGGGCTGAAGCTTTCTTT
CATSDFRVGAEAFF
>13|TRBV5-6|TRBJ1-2|.|.
TGTGCCAGCAGCGCGCCGGACAGTTATGGCTACACCTTC
CASSAPDSYGYTF
>14|TRBV19|TRBJ1-2|.|.
TGTGCCAGTAGATTTTTACGGGTTCGGGAAGGCTACACCTTC
CASRFLRVREGYTF
>14|TRBV19|TRBJ1-1|.|once
TGTGCCAGTAGTATGAAAAGGGGTGGATATGAAGCTTTCTTT
CASSMKRGGYEAFF
>14|TRBV29-1|TRBJ2-6|.|once
TGCAGCGTCGTCGGAAGCTCTGGGGCCAACGTCCTGACTTTC
CSVVGSSGANVLTF
>14|TRBV4-1|TRBJ2-1|.|.
TGCGCCAGCAGCCGTGGGGACCCTAACAATGAGCAGTTCTTC
CASSRGDPNNEQFF
>15|TRBV7-9|TRBJ2-1|.|.
TGTGCCAGCAGCTTAGCTCTAGTTGAAGGTAGTGAGCAGTTCTTC
CASSLALVEGSEQFF
>11|TRBV5-4|TRBJ1-2|.|.
TGTGCCAGCAGCGGGAGGGACACGTACTACTTC
CASSGRDTYYF
>15|TRBV9|TRBJ2-5|.|.
TGTGCCAGCAGCGTAAGTGAGGGGGTACTCGAGACCCAGTACTTC
CASSVSEGVLETQYF
>15|TRBV5-1|TRBJ1-1|.|.
TGCGCCAGCAGCGGGGGGTCAGGAAAGTACACTGAAGCTTTCTTT
CASSGGSGKYTEAFF
>13|TRBV7-9|TRBJ2-7|TRBD2|.
TGTGCCAGCGGGCTAGCGGGAGCCTACGAGCAGTACTTC
CASGLAGAYEQYF
>15|TRBV6-2/TRBV6-3|TRBJ1-2|.|.
TGTGCCAGCAGTTATCTGGCAGGTCTCCTTGGTGGCTACACCTTC
CASSYLAGLLGGYTF
>14|TRBV6-5|TRBJ2-2|TRBD1|.
TGTGCCAGCGGACCGACAGGGCTCACCGGGGAGCTGTTTTTT
CASGPTGLTGELFF
>16|TRBV10-3|TRBJ2-5|.|.
TGTGCCATCAGAGAGGGCCGAGGCAGGTCAGCCGAGACCCAGTACTTC
CAIREGRGRSAETQYF
>13|TRBV28|TRBJ1-2|.|.
TGTGCCAGCACCCCGGGACTCGATAGAGGCTACACCTTC
CASTPGLDRGYTF
>13|TRBV23-1|TRBJ1-2|.|.
TGCGCCAGCAGGCAGGGGTTTGACTATGGCTACACCTTC
CASRQGFDYGYTF
>14|TRBV4-3|TRBJ1-1|TRBD1|.
TGCGCCAGCAGCCAAGATACGGGACAGCGGACGGCTTTCTTT
CASSQDTGQRTAFF
>13|TRBV29-1|TRBJ2-5|TRBD2|few
TGCAGCGCTCGGGAGGTGGGTCAAGAGACCCAGTACTTC
CSAREVGQETQYF
>12|TRBV15|TRBJ1-1|.|.
TGTGCCACCAGCAGTTATTACACTGAAGCTTTCTTT
CATSSYYTEAFF
>13|TRBV12-3/TRBV12-4|TRBJ1-2|.|.
TGTGCCAGCAGTTTATACAGGGAAGAGAGCTACACCTTC
CASSLYREESYTF
>18|TRBV19|TRBJ2-6|TRBD1|.
TGTGCCAGTAGTTCACTATGGGGACAGGTTTCTGGGGCCAACGTCCTGACTTTC
CASSSLWGQVSGANVLTF
>13|TRBV5-6|TRBJ2-7|TRBD1|.
TGTGCCAGCAGCTTTGGGACAGGGACGAAGCAGTACTTC
CASSFGTGTKQYF
>15|TRBV10-2|TRBJ2-3|.|.
TGCGCCAGCAGTGAGTCGAGTTGGCTGGGAGATACGCAGTATTTT
CASSESSWLGDTQYF
>18|TRBV5-1|TRBJ2-3|TRBD2|.
TGCGCCAGCAGCTTTGCCGGGACTAGCGGGGCTAGCACAGATACGCAGTATTTT
CASSFAGTSGASTDTQYF
>16|TRBV6-5|TRBJ1-1|TRBD1|.
TGTGCCAGCAGTTACTCGATGACAGGGGGATACACTGAAGCTTTCTTT
CASSYSMTGGYTEAFF
>14|TRBV6-5|TRBJ2-3|TRBD2|.
TGTGCCAGCAGTTCCCGACTAGCGGCAGATACGCAGTATTTT
CASSSRLAADTQYF
>16|TRBV7-9|TRBJ2-3|TRBD2|.
TGTGCCAGCAGCTCCTCTAGCGGGGGGGCCTCAGATACGCAGTATTTT
CASSSSSGGASDTQYF
>16|TRBV5-4|TRBJ1-4|TRBD1|.
TGTGCCAGCAGTCGGGACAGGGCTCGGACTAATGAAAAACTGTTTTTT
CASSRDRARTNEKLFF
>14|TRBV30|TRBJ1-3|.|.
TGTGCCTGGACTCGAAGTACTTCTGGAAACACCATATATTTT
CAWTRSTSGNTIYF
>15|TRBV5-1|TRBJ2-5|.|.
TGCGCCAGCAGCTTGATGCCTAGCGACGGGGAGACCCAGTACTTC
CASSLMPSDGETQYF
>15|TRBV4-3|TRBJ1-1|.|.
TGCGCCAGCAGCCAAGATGGGACCCAGAACACTGAAGCTTTCTTT
CASSQDGTQNTEAFF
>13|TRBV6-5|TRBJ1-2|TRBD1|.
TGTGCCAGCAGTTCGGACAGGGCGGATGGCTACACCTTC
CASSSDRADGYTF
>13|TRBV9|TRBJ1-1|.|.
TGTGCCAGCAGCGTACGGGGGAACACTGAAGCTTTCTTT
CASSVRGNTEAFF
>14|TRBV7-2|TRBJ1-6|.|.
TGTGCCAGCAGCTTACAGGGGTGGGGTTCACCCCTCCACTTT
CASSLQGWGSPLHF
>15|TRBV6-6|TRBJ1-5|.|.
TGTGCCAGCAGTTACTCCCCCAGGGGCGTTCAGCCCCAGCATTTT
CASSYSPRGVQPQHF
>14|TRBV19|TRBJ1-2|.|once
TGTGCCAGTAGCTGGACCGGGGATGTGAATGGCTACACCTTC
CASSWTGDVNGYTF
>16|TRBV10-3|TRBJ2-2|TRBD2|.
TGTGCCATCAGTAGCACTAGCGGGCGGAACACCGGGGAGCTGTTTTTT
CAISSTSGRNTGELFF
>15|TRBV19|TRBJ1-2|.|.
TGTGCCAGTAGTATAGCGGCCAGGGAGAACTATGGCTACACCTTC
CASSIAARENYGYTF